A single sample is the source of the 2 T cell receptor beta chains below, sequenced in a study of OX40 agonist ivuxolimab in advanced cancers. Generated by immunoSEQ multiplex PCR, the TCRdb table keeps only in-frame clones and is missing some. The table includes just under 95,000 clones, about nine tenths detected once. Here the sequenced sample was CD4+ or CD8+ T cells sorted from blood, taken in a trial of the OX40 agonist ivuxolimab. These receptors originate from an adult with an advanced solid tumor such as melanoma, head and neck, liver or kidney cancer.

The J gene is TRBJ2-7, the V gene TRBV5-8, with 7 nucleotides matching TRBD1. CDR3 length equals 19 residues. From germline, CDR1 is SGHTS and CDR2 YDEGEE. With V trimmed by 0 bases and J by 0 bases, 15 bases remained unmatched. The CDR3 protein is CASSLGLIFPGQSSYEQYF. The CDR3 bases are TGTGCCAGCAGCTTGGGTCTTATATTTCCGGGACAGAGCTCCTACGAGCAGTACTTC.

The CDR3 DNA follows: TGTGCCAGCACCCCCCCCCGGGGGGGCTTTGAGACCCAGTACTTC. Its protein is CASTPPRGGFETQYF. The chain employs TRBV28 and TRBJ2-5, with 8 bases identical to TRBD2. V trimming: 7 bases; J trimming: 5 bases; junction bases outside the gene matches: 12. Germline V gives CDR1 MDHEN, CDR2 SYDVKM. The length of the CDR3 is 15 residues.